This T cell receptor beta chain was recovered during a study of beta chain features in type 1 diabetes. Study-wide background: The study examined around 99,000,000 sorted cells across all samples. Study outcomes and limitations: Naive, central memory and Treg TCRB repertoires seemed to resemble each other more closely in patients than they did in healthy donors. Equally in patients and controls, PCR might preferentially amplify shorter templates. A cDNA-based sequencing approach could over-represent cells with high TCR expression.

Isolated RNA was reverse transcribed in full, so expressed TCRB transcripts were sequenced. This table comes from immunoSEQ multiplex PCR, and its TCRdb copy is limited to in-frame clones, with some not included. The table has 250,000 to 300,000 clones, about 8% seen once. Of note for this clone: Antigen specificity is unknown.

V gave up 5 bases and J gave up 4 bases; unmatched junction bases: 5. CDR3 length: 15 amino acids. Germline V lookup: CDR1 SEHNR, CDR2 FQNEAQ (reference sequence). This sequence joins TRBV7-9 and TRBJ2-5; 12 nucleotides align to TRBD1. This TCR derives from a woman aged 18-29 years in good health. Sequenced material: central memory CD4+ T cells from blood. CDR3 loop: CASSTGTGGRETQYF. The CDR3 nucleotides are TGTGCCAGCAGCACAGGGACAGGGGGCAGAGAGACCCAGTACTTC.